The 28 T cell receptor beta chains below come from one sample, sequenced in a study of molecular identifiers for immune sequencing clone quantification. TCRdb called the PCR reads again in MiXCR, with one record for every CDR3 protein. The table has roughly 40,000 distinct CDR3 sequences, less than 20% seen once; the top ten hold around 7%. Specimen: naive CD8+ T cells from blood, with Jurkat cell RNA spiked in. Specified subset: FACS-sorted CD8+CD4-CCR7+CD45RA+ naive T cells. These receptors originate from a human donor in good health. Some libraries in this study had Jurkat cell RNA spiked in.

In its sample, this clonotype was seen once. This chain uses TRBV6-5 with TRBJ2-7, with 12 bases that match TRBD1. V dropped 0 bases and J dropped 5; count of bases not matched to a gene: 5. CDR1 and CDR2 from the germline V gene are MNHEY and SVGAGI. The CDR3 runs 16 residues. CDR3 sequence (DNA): TGTGCCAGCAGTTACTCGTGGGACAGGGGGCAAGACGAGCAGTACTTC. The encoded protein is CASSYSWDRGQDEQYF.

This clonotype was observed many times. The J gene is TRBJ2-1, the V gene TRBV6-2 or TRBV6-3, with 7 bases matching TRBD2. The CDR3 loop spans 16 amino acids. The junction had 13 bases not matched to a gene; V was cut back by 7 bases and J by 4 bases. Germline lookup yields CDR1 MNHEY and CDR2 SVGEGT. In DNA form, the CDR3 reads TGTGCCAGCAATGAGCGGGCGGGAGTCGGGTACAATGAGCAGTTCTTC. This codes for CASNERAGVGYNEQFF.

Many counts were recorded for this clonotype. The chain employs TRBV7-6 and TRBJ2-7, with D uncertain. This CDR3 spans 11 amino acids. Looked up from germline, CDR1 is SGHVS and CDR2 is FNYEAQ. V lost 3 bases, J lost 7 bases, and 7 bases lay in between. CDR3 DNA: TGTGCCAGCAGCTTTGGGTTAGAGCAGTACTTC. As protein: CASSFGLEQYF.

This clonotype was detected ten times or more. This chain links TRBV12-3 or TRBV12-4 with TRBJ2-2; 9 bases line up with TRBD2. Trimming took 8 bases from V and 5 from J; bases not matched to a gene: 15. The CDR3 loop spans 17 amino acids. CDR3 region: CASGREIAGDPTGELFF. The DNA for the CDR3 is TGTGCCAGCGGGCGGGAGATAGCGGGAGATCCTACCGGGGAGCTGTTTTTT.

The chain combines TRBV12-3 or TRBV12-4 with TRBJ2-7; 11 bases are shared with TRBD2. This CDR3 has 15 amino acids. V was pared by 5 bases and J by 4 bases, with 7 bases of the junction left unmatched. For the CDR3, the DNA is TGTGCCAGCAGTGATAGCGGGAGGGCGGTTTACGAGCAGTACTTC. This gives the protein CASSDSGRAVYEQYF.

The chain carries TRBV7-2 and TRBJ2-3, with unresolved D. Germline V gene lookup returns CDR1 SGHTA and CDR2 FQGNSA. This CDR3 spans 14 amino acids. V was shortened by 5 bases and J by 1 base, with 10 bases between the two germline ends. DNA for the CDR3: TGTGCCAGCAGCGGCTCGGCCCGCACAGATACGCAGTATTTT. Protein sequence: CASSGSARTDTQYF.

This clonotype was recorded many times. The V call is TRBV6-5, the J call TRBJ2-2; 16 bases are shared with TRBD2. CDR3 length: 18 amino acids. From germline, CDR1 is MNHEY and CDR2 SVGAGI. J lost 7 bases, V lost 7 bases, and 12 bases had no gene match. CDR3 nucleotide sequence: TGTGCCAGCAACTCGGGACTAGCGGGAGGGCCCTGGAACGGGGAGCTGTTTTTT. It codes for CASNSGLAGGPWNGELFF.

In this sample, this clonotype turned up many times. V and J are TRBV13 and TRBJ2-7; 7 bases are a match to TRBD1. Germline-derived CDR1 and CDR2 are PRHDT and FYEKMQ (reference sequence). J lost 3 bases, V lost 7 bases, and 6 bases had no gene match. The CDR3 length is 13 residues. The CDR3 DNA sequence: TGTGCCAGCACTACGACAGGGATCTACGAGCAGTACTTC. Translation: CASTTTGIYEQYF.

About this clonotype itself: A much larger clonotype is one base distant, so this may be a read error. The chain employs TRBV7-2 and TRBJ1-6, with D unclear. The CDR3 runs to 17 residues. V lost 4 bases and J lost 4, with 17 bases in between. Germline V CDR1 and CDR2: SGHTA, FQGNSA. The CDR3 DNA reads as TGTGCCAGCAGCTCCCGAACGGCACTACCATATAATTCACCCCTCCACTTT. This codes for CASSSRTALPYNSPLHF. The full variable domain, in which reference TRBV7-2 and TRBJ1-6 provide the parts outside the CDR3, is GAGVSQSPSNKVTEKGKDVELRCDPISGHTALYWYRQSLGQGLEFLIYFQGNSAPDKSGLPSDRFSAERTGGSVSTLTIQRTQQEDSAVYLCASSSRTALPYNSPLHFGNGTRLTVT.

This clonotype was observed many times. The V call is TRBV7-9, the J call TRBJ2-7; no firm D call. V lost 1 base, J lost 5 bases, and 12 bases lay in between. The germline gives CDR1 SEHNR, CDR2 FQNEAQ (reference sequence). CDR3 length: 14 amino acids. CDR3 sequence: CASSLVVAGDEQYF. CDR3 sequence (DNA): TGTGCCAGCAGCTTAGTCGTGGCTGGGGACGAGCAGTACTTC.

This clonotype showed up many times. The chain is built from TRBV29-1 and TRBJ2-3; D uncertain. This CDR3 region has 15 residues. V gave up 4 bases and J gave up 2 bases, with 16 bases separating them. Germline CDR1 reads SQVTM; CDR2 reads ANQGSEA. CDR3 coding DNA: TGCAGCGTTGCCAATCTCCGCGACTCCACAGATACGCAGTATTTT. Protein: CSVANLRDSTDTQYF.

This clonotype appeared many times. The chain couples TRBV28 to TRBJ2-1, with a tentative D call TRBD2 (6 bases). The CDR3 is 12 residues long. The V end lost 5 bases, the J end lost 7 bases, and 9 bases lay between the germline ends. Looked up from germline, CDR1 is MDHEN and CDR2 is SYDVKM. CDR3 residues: CASSRSGNEQFF. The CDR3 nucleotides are TGTGCCAGCAGTCGGAGCGGGAATGAGCAGTTCTTC.

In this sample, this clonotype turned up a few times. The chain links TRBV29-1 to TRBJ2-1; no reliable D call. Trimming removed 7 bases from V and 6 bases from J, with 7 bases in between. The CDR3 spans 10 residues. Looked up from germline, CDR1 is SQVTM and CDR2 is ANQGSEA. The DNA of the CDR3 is TGCAGCGCCAGGAGCAATGAGCAGTTCTTC. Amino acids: CSARSNEQFF.

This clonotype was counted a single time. The CDR3 DNA reads TGTGCCAGCAGCTTAGACACCGCCCGGGAGACCCAGTACTTC. Protein: CASSLDTARETQYF. The V gene is TRBV7-9, the J gene TRBJ2-5; D is unclear. The V and J ends lost 1 base and 5 bases respectively, with 11 bases between them. The CDR3 loop spans 14 amino acids. Germline loops: CDR1 SEHNR, CDR2 FQNEAQ (reference sequence). The whole variable domain, remainder taken from reference TRBV7-9 and TRBJ2-5, is DTGVSQNPRHKITKRGQNVTFRCDPISEHNRLYWYRQTLGQGPEFLTYFQNEAQLEKSRLLSDRFSAERPKGSFSTLEIQRTEQGDSAMYLCASSLDTARETQYFGPGTRLLVL.

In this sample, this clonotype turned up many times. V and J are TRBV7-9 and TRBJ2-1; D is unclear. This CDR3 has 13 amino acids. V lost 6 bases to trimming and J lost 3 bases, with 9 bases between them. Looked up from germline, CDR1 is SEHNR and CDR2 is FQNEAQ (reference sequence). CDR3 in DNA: TGTGCCAGCAGACTTGACGGCTACAATGAGCAGTTCTTC. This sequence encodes CASRLDGYNEQFF. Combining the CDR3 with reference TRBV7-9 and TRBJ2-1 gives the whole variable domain DTGVSQNPRHKITKRGQNVTFRCDPISEHNRLYWYRQTLGQGPEFLTYFQNEAQLEKSRLLSDRFSAERPKGSFSTLEIQRTEQGDSAMYLCASRLDGYNEQFFGPGTRLTVL.

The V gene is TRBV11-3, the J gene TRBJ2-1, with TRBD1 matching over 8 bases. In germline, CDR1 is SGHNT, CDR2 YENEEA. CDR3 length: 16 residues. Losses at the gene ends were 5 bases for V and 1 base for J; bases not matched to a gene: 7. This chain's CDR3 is CASSTGGAWSYNEQFF. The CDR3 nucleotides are TGTGCCAGCAGCACAGGGGGTGCGTGGTCCTACAATGAGCAGTTCTTC.

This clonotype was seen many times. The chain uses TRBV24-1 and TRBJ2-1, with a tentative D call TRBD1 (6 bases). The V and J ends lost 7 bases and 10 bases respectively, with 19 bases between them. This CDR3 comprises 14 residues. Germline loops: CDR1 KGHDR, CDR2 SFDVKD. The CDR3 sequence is CATSVDSEAVEQFF. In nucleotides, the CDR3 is TGTGCCACCAGCGTGGACAGCGAGGCGGTGGAGCAGTTCTTC.

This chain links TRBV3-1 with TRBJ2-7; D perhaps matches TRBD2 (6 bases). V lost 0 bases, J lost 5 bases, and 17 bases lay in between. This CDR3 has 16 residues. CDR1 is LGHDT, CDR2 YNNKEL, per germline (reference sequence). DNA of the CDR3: TGTGCCAGCAGCCAAGAGTGGGGGGACCTGGCGGACGAGCAGTACTTC. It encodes CASSQEWGDLADEQYF.

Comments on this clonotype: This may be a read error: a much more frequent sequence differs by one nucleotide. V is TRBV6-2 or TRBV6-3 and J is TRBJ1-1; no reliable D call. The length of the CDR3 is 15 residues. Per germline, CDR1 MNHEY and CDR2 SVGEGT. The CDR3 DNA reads TGTGCCAGCGGTTACGGAGCGCCGGAGGGAACTGAAGCTTTCTTT. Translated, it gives CASGYGAPEGTEAFF.

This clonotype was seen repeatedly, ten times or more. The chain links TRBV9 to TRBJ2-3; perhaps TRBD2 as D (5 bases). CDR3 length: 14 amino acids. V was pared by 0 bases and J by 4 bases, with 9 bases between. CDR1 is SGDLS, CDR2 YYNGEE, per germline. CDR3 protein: CASSVVGSADTQYF. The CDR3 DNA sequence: TGTGCCAGCAGCGTAGTGGGGAGTGCAGATACGCAGTATTTT.

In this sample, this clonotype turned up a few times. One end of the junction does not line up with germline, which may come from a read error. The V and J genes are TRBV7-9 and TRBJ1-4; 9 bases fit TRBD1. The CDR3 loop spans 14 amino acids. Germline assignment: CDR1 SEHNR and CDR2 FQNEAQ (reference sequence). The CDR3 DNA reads TGTGTCAGCAGCCACCGGGACAGGGATGAAAAACTGTTTTTT. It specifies CVSSHRDRDEKLFF.

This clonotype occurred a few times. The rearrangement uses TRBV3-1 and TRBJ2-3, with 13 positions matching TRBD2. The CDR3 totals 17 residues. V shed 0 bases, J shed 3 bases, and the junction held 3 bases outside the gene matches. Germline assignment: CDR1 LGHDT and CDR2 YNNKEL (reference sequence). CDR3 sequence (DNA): TGTGCCAGCAGCCAAGAACTAGCGGGAGGGCCGACAGATACGCAGTATTTT. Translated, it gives CASSQELAGGPTDTQYF.

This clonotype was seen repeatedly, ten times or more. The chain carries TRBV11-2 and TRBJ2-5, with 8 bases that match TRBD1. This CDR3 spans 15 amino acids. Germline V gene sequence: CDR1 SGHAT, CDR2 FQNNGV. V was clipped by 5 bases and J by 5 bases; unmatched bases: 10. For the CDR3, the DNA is TGTGCCAGCAGCCCTCCCCCGACAGGGGAGGAGACCCAGTACTTC. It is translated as CASSPPPTGEETQYF.

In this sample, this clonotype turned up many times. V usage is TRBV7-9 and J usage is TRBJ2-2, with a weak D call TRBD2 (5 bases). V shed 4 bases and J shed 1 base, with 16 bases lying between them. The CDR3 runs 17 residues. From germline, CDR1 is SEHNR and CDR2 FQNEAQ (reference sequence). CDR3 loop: CASSSGVIRLNTGELFF. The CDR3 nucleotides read TGTGCCAGCAGCTCCGGGGTTATTCGATTGAACACCGGGGAGCTGTTTTTT.

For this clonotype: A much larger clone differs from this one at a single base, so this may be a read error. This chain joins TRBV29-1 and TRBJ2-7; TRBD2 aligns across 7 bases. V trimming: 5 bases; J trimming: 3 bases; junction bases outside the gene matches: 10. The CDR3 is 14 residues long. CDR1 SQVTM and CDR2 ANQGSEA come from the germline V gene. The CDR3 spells CSVLKSGKLYEQYF. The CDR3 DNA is TGCAGCGTTTTAAAGAGCGGGAAGCTCTACGAGCAGTACTTC.

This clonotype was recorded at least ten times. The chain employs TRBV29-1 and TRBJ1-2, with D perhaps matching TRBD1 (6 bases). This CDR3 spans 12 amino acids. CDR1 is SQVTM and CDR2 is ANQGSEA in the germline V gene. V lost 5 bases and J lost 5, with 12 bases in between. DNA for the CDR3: TGCAGCGTTCCCGGACAGCAATATGGCTACACCTTC. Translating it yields CSVPGQQYGYTF.

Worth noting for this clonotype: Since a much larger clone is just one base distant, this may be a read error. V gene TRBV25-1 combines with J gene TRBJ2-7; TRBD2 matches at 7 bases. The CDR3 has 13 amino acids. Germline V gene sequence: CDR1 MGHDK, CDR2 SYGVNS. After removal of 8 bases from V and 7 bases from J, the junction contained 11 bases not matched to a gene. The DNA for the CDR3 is TGTGCCAGCGGTGCGACGGGAGGACTGGAGCAGTACTTC. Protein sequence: CASGATGGLEQYF.

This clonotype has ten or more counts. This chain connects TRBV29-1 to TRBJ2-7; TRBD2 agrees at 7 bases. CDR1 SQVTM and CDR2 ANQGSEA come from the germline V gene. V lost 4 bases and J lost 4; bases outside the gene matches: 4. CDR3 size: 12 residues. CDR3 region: CSVARGGYEQYF. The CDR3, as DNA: TGCAGCGTTGCCCGGGGAGGGTACGAGCAGTACTTC.